This TCR beta chain is from a study of Graves' ophthalmopathy and Graves' hyperthyroidism. The CDR3 totals 13 residues. Germline V gene data show CDR1 as SNHLY and CDR2 as FYNNEI. A word on this clonotype: The germline gene is not matched at one end of the junction; a read error may be the cause.

As the template, RNA transcripts were used to amplify TCR beta CDR3 regions. HTBI primers primed a first-round RT-PCR, and a second-round multiplex PCR followed. MiXCR, applied by TCRdb to the multiplex PCR reads, yields one record per CDR3 protein. The sample shows some 750,000 distinct CDR3 sequences, 35% to 50% of them seen only once. The sample was peripheral blood. The chain carries TRBV2 and TRBJ1-2; no firm D call. The TCR was taken from an adult man with Graves' ophthalmopathy. The CDR3 DNA reads TGTACCAGCAGTTTATCAGACACGTATGGCTACACCTTC. Residues: CTSSLSDTYGYTF. The full variable domain, in which reference TRBV2 and TRBJ1-2 provide the parts outside the CDR3, is EPEVTQTPSHQVTQMGQEVILRCVPISNHLYFYWYRQILGQKVEFLVSFYNNEISEKSEIFDDQFSVERPDGSNFTLKIRSTKLEDSAMYFCTSSLSDTYGYTFGSGTRLTVV.